This T cell receptor beta chain was documented in a study of T cell responses to AZD1222 COVID-19 vaccine (dated by TCRdb to about 2021). Study-level background: AZD1222 recipients given second doses at about 4 weeks or at about 12 weeks were pooled, since spike-specific TCR depth and breadth were not found to differ between the two schedules. A total of roughly 240 trial participants underwent TCR sequencing, of whom about 200 received two doses of AZD1222 and about 26 received two doses of the MenACWY control vaccine. Trial participants were enrolled by age into 18-55, 56-69 and 70-plus year subgroups, with about 150, 28 and 57 TCR-sequenced participants respectively.

General study outcomes and caveats: Participants were mostly white British, with more females than males. The authors suggested clonal diversity may have been underestimated. Vaccine-associated CD4 TCRs spanned the whole spike protein, with dominant responses in regions 160-218 and 743-854. Spike-specific TCR breadth and depth rose significantly after two AZD1222 doses compared with day 0 and with MenACWY recipients. Because no day 14 peak-response samples were available, repertoires were characterized only after the peak T cell response. Reportedly, close to half of the unique spike-specific TCRs recognized epitopes lying outside the regions that are mutated in the B.1.351 and B.1.1.7 variants. Conclusions about previously exposed vaccinees were limited because only a handful of AZD1222 recipients were SARS-CoV-2 seropositive at baseline. The 56-69-year group was small, and its depth increase did not reach significance, likely because of low power.

Concerning this clone: Its cognate antigen has yet to be identified. Per-nucleotide qualities are absent, and no much larger clonotype sits a single base away.

The CDR3 regions of human TCRbeta chains were analyzed by immunosequencing. From the authors' description of their analysis: Repertoire TCRs were matched against a reference library of SARS-CoV-2-specific TCRs generated with the MIRA antigen-specificity platform. Breadth was defined as the fraction of unique TCRs that were SARS-CoV-2-associated. Depth was defined as the fraction of total T cells that were SARS-CoV-2-associated. Using the MIRA data, each spike-specific TCR was assigned both to the spike region to which the TCR was reactive and to a CD4 or CD8 class. Log10-transformed breadth and depth values were compared by one-way ANOVA with Sidak's multiple comparisons tests. Sourced from immuneACCESS, this table was stored by TCRdb with only in-frame sequences that have V and J called. A share of the clones is absent; for the studies checked, an unresolved V gene accounts for under half, and the remainder has no known explanation. The DNA gave D and trimming, while V, J and clone size come from that table. Counted in this sample were around 120,000 clones; about 92% of them appeared once. About 1.2% of the sample goes to the ten largest clones.

The time point label, read with the paper, signifies: baseline before first vaccination. The vaccinee samples were drawn from two UK trials, COV001 and COV002, one of which was a single-blind randomized controlled phase 2/3 trial testing AZD1222 (ChAdOx1 nCoV-19) in healthy adults. For TCRbeta chain sequencing, PBMC samples were collected from trial participants at day 0 and at day 28 after the second dose. CDR1 and CDR2 are read off the germline V gene as SGHAT and FQNNGV. The CDR3 spans 14 residues, from the cysteine through the phenylalanine. Kept here is only the CDR3 DNA, which spans 42 bases and is read in frame from base 1. V and J are truncated by 5 bases and 5 bases respectively, leaving an intervening sequence of 13 bases.

The V and J genes are TRBV11-2 and TRBJ2-1, with the D segment identity uncertain. This TCR came from an adult in good health. The specimen was peripheral blood, collected on day 0 of AZD1222 vaccination. For the CDR3, the sequence is CASSPKTSNNEQFF. The DNA sequence follows: TGTGCCAGCAGCCCTAAGACCAGTAACAATGAGCAGTTCTTC.